This TCR beta chain stems from a study of T-cell reconstitution after alpha-beta-depleted transplantation in children. Construction of the TCRbeta library involved unique molecular identifiers. TCRdb ran MiXCR on the PCR reads and lists one entry per CDR3 protein. The data hold about 420,000 distinct CDR3 sequences, with roughly a tenth observed a single time. The CDR3 runs 15 residues. V was shortened by 1 base and J by 7 bases, with 14 bases between the two germline ends. The TCR sequence derives from a human donor who donated a stem cell graft to a child with acute myeloid leukemia. J is TRBJ1-5 and V is TRBV12-3 or TRBV12-4; no definite D call. The source was PBMCs from the stem cell graft donor, collected from the stem cell graft. The CDR3 reads CASSLGMGVGQPQHF. In DNA, the CDR3 is TGTGCCAGCAGTTTAGGTATGGGAGTTGGGCAGCCCCAGCATTTT.